This passage covers 18 T cell receptor beta chains from one sample sequenced in a study of response to subunit inactivated influenza vaccine. TCRdb processed the RT-PCR reads anew with MiXCR; each CDR3 protein has one entry. The sample has 650,000 or so distinct CDR3 sequences, about 14% seen once. Here the sequenced sample was PBMCs from blood, taken approximately 15 days before vaccination. These receptors were obtained from a man aged 50 to 60 who received an inactivated influenza vaccine.

J is TRBJ1-6 and V is TRBV4-2, with 9 bases lining up with TRBD1. The CDR3 totals 15 residues. The J segment lost 8 bases and the V segment lost 4 bases, leaving 6 bases of the junction unmatched. Germline values: CDR1 LGHNA, CDR2 YNFKEQ. The CDR3 is CASSPTGGRDSPLHF. The CDR3 DNA sequence: TGTGCCAGCAGCCCTACAGGGGGCAGGGATTCACCCCTCCACTTT.

This clonotype was recorded a few times. The rearrangement links TRBV28 to TRBJ2-6, with TRBD1 identical over 7 bases. The CDR3 has 17 residues. V trimming: 6 bases; J trimming: 0 bases; junction bases outside the gene matches: 8. Per the germline V gene, CDR1 is MDHEN and CDR2 is SYDVKM. In DNA, the CDR3 is TGTGCCAGCAGCACCGGGACAGTAATCTCTGGGGCCAACGTCCTGACTTTC. Protein product: CASSTGTVISGANVLTF. Supplemented by reference TRBV28 and TRBJ2-6, the full variable domain reads DVKVTQSSRYLVKRTGEKVFLECVQDMDHENMFWYRQDPGLGLRLIYFSYDVKMKEKGDIPEGYSVSREKKERFSLILESASTNQTSMYLCASSTGTVISGANVLTFGAGSRLTVL.

The genes are TRBV4-3 and TRBJ1-2; TRBD1 is a possible D gene (6 bases). Germline CDR1 and CDR2: LGHNA and YSLEER. With 0 bases removed from V and 7 bases from J, the gap between germline ends came to 12 bases. CDR3 length: 14 residues. The CDR3 spells CASSQDWTVGGYTF. Written as DNA, the CDR3 is TGCGCCAGCAGCCAAGATTGGACAGTAGGTGGCTACACCTTC.

This clonotype was recorded at least ten times. The chain is built from TRBV5-4 and TRBJ2-5; the D gene could be TRBD1 or TRBD2 (5 bases each). V lost 1 base and J lost 7, with 17 bases in between. The length of the CDR3 is 15 residues. The V gene's germline CDR1 is SGHNT and CDR2 YYREEE (reference sequence). CDR3 DNA sequence: TGTGCCAGCAGCTTGTCGGGACCTCAAGGTGGGACCCAGTACTTC. Translated: CASSLSGPQGGTQYF. Combining the CDR3 with reference TRBV5-4 and TRBJ2-5 gives the whole variable domain ETGVTQSPTHLIKTRGQQVTLRCSSQSGHNTVSWYQQALGQGPQFIFQYYREEENGRGNFPPRFSGLQFPNYSSELNVNALELDDSALYLCASSLSGPQGGTQYFGPGTRLLVL.

This clonotype showed up just a few times. V and J are TRBV2 and TRBJ2-1; 8 bases map to TRBD1. Germline V gene sequence: CDR1 SNHLY, CDR2 FYNNEI. V lost 1 base, J lost 8 bases, and 7 bases stayed unmatched. The CDR3 has 15 amino acids. Written as DNA, the CDR3 is TGTGCCAGCAGTGAAGAGACAGGGGAAGTAGATGAGCAGTTCTTC. Protein product: CASSEETGEVDEQFF. Together with reference TRBV2 and TRBJ2-1, the CDR3 gives the full variable domain: EPEVTQTPSHQVTQMGQEVILRCVPISNHLYFYWYRQILGQKVEFLVSFYNNEISEKSEIFDDQFSVERPDGSNFTLKIRSTKLEDSAMYFCASSEETGEVDEQFFGPGTRLTVL.

This CDR3 is CSARDGLGNSPLHF. For the CDR3, the DNA is TGCAGTGCTAGAGACGGGTTGGGGAATTCACCCCTCCACTTT. The rearrangement links TRBV20-1 to TRBJ1-6; D remains unclear. V was pared by 0 bases and J by 7 bases, with 10 bases between. In germline, CDR1 is DFQATT, CDR2 SNEGSKA (reference sequence). The CDR3 consists of 14 residues.

The V and J genes are TRBV12-3 or TRBV12-4 and TRBJ2-5, with 8 bases fitting TRBD1. CDR3 length: 15 residues. Trimming took 6 bases from V and 0 from J; bases not matched to a gene: 6. This CDR3 reads CASSWDRLYQETQYF. Written as DNA, the CDR3 is TGTGCCAGCAGCTGGGACAGGCTGTACCAAGAGACCCAGTACTTC.

This sequence joins TRBV20-1 and TRBJ1-4, with D tentatively TRBD1 (5 bases). CDR1 and CDR2 from the germline V gene are DFQATT and SNEGSKA (reference sequence). The CDR3 is made up of 19 amino acids. Trimming took 5 bases from V and 1 from J, leaving 26 bases between them. CDR3 DNA: TGCAGTGCTCATGGGACCGGACTACTCAAAACCGAAACTAATGAAAAACTGTTTTTT. Protein product: CSAHGTGLLKTETNEKLFF.

V usage is TRBV11-2 and J usage is TRBJ2-3; weak D call: TRBD1 (5 bases). The CDR3 runs 19 residues. Per germline, CDR1 SGHAT and CDR2 FQNNGV. V shed 1 base and J shed 3 bases, with 23 bases lying between them. The CDR3 DNA reads TGTGCCAGCAGCTTAGGATCCCCACGTCTAGGTTGGACAACAGATACGCAGTATTTT. Translation gives CASSLGSPRLGWTTDTQYF.

This clonotype has a count of ten or more. The chain has TRBV29-1 and TRBJ2-7, with 10 bases that match TRBD1. V lost 7 bases and J lost 6; bases outside the gene matches: 9. Germline V gives CDR1 SQVTM, CDR2 ANQGSEA. The CDR3 contains 13 residues. CDR3 nucleotides: TGCAGCGCTTGGGACAGGGGAGGCGTCGAGCAGTACTTC. This translates into CSAWDRGGVEQYF.

This clonotype was seen many times. This chain joins TRBV20-1 and TRBJ2-3; 8 bases are a match to TRBD2. V lost 5 bases to trimming and J lost 7 bases; unmatched junction nucleotides: 8. CDR1 is DFQATT, CDR2 SNEGSKA, per germline (reference sequence). The CDR3 covers 13 residues. Here the CDR3 reads CSAGTSGSYTQYF. CDR3 bases: TGCAGTGCTGGTACAAGCGGGAGCTATACGCAGTATTTT.

This clonotype was observed at least ten times. The chain has TRBV10-3 and TRBJ2-7, with 14 bases fitting TRBD2. Per germline, CDR1 ENHRY and CDR2 SYGVKD. The CDR3 contains 18 residues. V was clipped by 2 bases and J by 2 bases; unmatched bases: 8. The CDR3 coding sequence is TGTGCCATCAGTGAGGGACTAGCGGGAGGTAAAACGCCCTACGAGCAGTACTTC. It is translated as CAISEGLAGGKTPYEQYF.

The rearrangement joins TRBV7-2 to TRBJ1-1, with D tentatively TRBD1 (5 bases). In germline, CDR1 is SGHTA, CDR2 FQGNSA. The CDR3 is 17 amino acids. V lost 0 bases and J lost 1, with 15 bases in between. Written as DNA, the CDR3 is TGTGCCAGCAGCTTAGCGTGGGCAGGCGGGACGAACACTGAAGCTTTCTTT. It specifies CASSLAWAGGTNTEAFF.

This chain uses TRBV6-1 with TRBJ2-7; the D gene could be TRBD1 or TRBD2 (7 bases each). Germline CDR1 and CDR2: MNHNS and SASEGT. V lost 2 bases to trimming and J lost 8 bases, with 16 bases between them. CDR3 length equals 14 residues. The CDR3 DNA sequence: TGTGCCAGCAGTGAACTGGGACTACAGGGGAAGCAGTACTTC. Amino acids: CASSELGLQGKQYF.

This chain links TRBV7-9 with TRBJ1-5; perhaps TRBD1 as D (5 bases). The CDR3 has 14 residues. Germline V gene lookup returns CDR1 SEHNR and CDR2 FQNEAQ (reference sequence). The V end lost 7 bases, the J end lost 4 bases, and 14 bases lay between the germline ends. The CDR3 nucleotides are TGTGCCAGCACCTTTGGGGGTCAGAATCAGCCCCAGCATTTT. It codes for CASTFGGQNQPQHF.

This clonotype has ten or more counts. The chain links TRBV12-3 or TRBV12-4 to TRBJ2-1; 11 nucleotides match TRBD2. This CDR3 has 15 residues. The junction had 6 bases not matched to a gene; V was cut back by 6 bases and J by 5 bases. CDR3 protein: CASSFTSGGNNEQFF. The DNA of the CDR3 is TGTGCCAGCAGCTTTACTAGCGGGGGTAACAATGAGCAGTTCTTC.

This clonotype turned up a few times. This chain links TRBV2 with TRBJ2-6; the D gene is possibly TRBD1 (5 bases). This CDR3 has 16 residues. Germline CDR1 is SNHLY and CDR2 is FYNNEI. Trimming stripped 4 bases from V and 1 base from J, with 11 bases between. The CDR3 region is CASSAQGGSGANVLTF. The DNA for the CDR3 is TGTGCCAGCAGTGCCCAGGGTGGGTCTGGGGCCAACGTCCTGACTTTC.

This clonotype was detected only a few times. In nucleotides, the CDR3 is TGCGCCAGCAGCTTCAAAGGGGGGGGAACAGGGAATGAAAAACTGTTTTTT. Protein sequence: CASSFKGGGTGNEKLFF. The rearrangement joins TRBV5-1 to TRBJ1-4, with a weak D call TRBD1 (6 bases). Trimming shortened V by 2 bases and J by 5 bases, and 19 bases separated the two germline ends. The CDR3 is 17 amino acids. In germline, CDR1 is SGHRS, CDR2 YFSETQ.